This T cell receptor beta chain came from a study of T cells in Graves' hyperthyroidism and ophthalmopathy. Whole-study findings and limits: Ophthalmopathy and stable hyperthyroidism were told apart by a 13 V-J model. Expanded thyroid clonotypes (above 0.001) were mostly also found in blood.

Enrolled ophthalmopathy patients presented with a Clinical Activity Score of at least 3, a NOSPECS grade of at least 4, and disease duration under 3 months. The study left out patients who had uncontrolled infection, other autoimmune disease, pregnancy or lactation. This clonotype came up many times. Its target is not known. Germline-derived CDR1 and CDR2 are DFQATT and SNEGSKA (reference sequence). V lost 3 bases and J 0 bases, leaving 18 bases between the germline ends. The CDR3 consists of 16 residues. The TCR beta CDR3 regions underwent amplification using RNA transcripts as the source. HTBI primers were employed in a first-round RT-PCR of the TCR CDR3. TCRdb passed the multiplex PCR reads through MiXCR, listing each CDR3 protein once. The sample carries 410,000 or so distinct CDR3 sequences, roughly 15% recorded once.

This sequence was found in a man between 18 and 35 years old with Graves' ophthalmopathy. The specimen was blood. This rearrangement joins TRBV20-1 to TRBJ2-7, with D perhaps TRBD1 (6 bases). The CDR3 DNA sequence: TGCAGTGCTAGGGGCCTGACAGGCAACCCCTCCTACGAGCAGTACTTC. Its translation: CSARGLTGNPSYEQYF.